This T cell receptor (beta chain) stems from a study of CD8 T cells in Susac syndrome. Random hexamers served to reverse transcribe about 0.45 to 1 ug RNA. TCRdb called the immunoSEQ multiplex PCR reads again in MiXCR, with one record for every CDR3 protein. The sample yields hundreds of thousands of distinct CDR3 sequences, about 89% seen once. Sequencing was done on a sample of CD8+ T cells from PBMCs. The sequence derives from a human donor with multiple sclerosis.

The DNA for the CDR3 is TGTGCCAGCAGCATCTCCGAGCGGGACGCTTCCTACAATGAGCAGTTCTTC. It is translated as CASSISERDASYNEQFF. The rearrangement links TRBV5-6 to TRBJ2-1, with TRBD2 identical over 7 bases. The CDR3 totals 17 residues. The junction had 11 bases not matched to a gene; V was cut back by 4 bases and J by 1 base. From germline, CDR1 is SGHDT and CDR2 YYEEEE.